This TCR beta chain was identified during a study of shared clonotypes between healthy human individuals. The table came from immunoSEQ multiplex PCR; TCRdb's copy has only in-frame clones and leaves some out. This sample has about 600,000 clones, with roughly 97% found just once. Study results and limitations: Generation probabilities of non-shared clonotypes were lower (relative to those shared by all four donors).

Points on this clone: What it recognizes is unknown.

Germline CDR1 reads MGHRA; CDR2 reads YSYEKL. This CDR3 region has 19 residues. V lost 0 bases and J 4 bases, leaving 22 bases between the germline ends. V usage is TRBV4-1 and J usage is TRBJ1-5; no clear D. Input material: naive CD4+ T cells sorted from blood. Described subset: CD45RA+ positively selected. The receptor was derived from a young woman in good health. CDR3 DNA: TGCGCCAGCAGCCAAGATAATACGGGCGCTGGGAAGCGGAATCAGCCCCAGCATTTT. Protein: CASSQDNTGAGKRNQPQHF.